The sequence of this TCR beta chain was determined in a study of blood T cell repertoires in COVID-19. Study information: Collection of acute and convalescent COVID-19 samples took place in the United States, Italy and Spain. PBMCs, B-cell-depleted T cells, or T cells were the source of the cDNA or gDNA that made up the material.

In the source study's methods: Reference gene primer amplification yielded estimated nucleated cell counts. The data were produced by immunoSEQ multiplex PCR, yet TCRdb's version contains in-frame clones alone and is incomplete. V and J calls and clone size are given by that table; D and trimming were obtained from the DNA. The table records under 200,000 clones, roughly 84% of them present only once. The sequencing sample was made of peripheral blood. The source of this sequence is a young man with active or convalescent COVID-19.

The CDR3 region has the DNA TGTGCCAGCATCGGCGGTCCGGCCGGGGAGCTGTTTTTT. Translated, it gives CASIGGPAGELFF. The rearrangement uses TRBV6-5 and TRBJ2-2, with no clear D. This CDR3 contains 13 residues. Trimming cost V 7 bases and J 6 bases, with 12 bases left between them. Germline CDR1 reads MNHEY; CDR2 reads SVGAGI.